These 10 T cell receptor beta chains originate from one sample sequenced in a study of graft-versus-host responses after intestinal transplantation (dated by TCRdb to 2020 to 2023). Per the publication, the time point label means: cells obtained before transplantation from donor or recipient. No antigen has been assigned to these receptors. Library preparation was by the immunoSEQ multiplex PCR assay. The immuneACCESS repertoire file appears here via TCRdb, limited to in-frame rearrangements. These files lack a portion of the clones; in checked studies, under half of the deficit traces to unresolved V genes, and the cause of the others is not known. This sample holds approximately 100,000 clones; 93% were observed only once. The leading ten clones occupy around 1.2% of the sample. The source material was unstimulated CD8+ T cells sorted from spleen or lymph node cells, sampled before intestinal transplant. All receptors come from a human donor who received an intestinal transplant.

Only one count was recorded for this clone. This chain joins TRBV19 and TRBJ1-5; no definite D call. V dropped 5 bases and J dropped 4 bases, with 15 bases sitting between them. Germline lookup yields CDR1 LNHDA and CDR2 SQIVND (reference sequence). The CDR3 runs 15 residues. The CDR3 DNA reads as TGTGCCAGTAGTGGCCCCCGGACGGTGAATCAGCCCCAGCATTTT. Translation: CASSGPRTVNQPQHF.

The chain combines TRBV19 with TRBJ2-1; D unclear. Germline CDR1 is LNHDA and CDR2 is SQIVND (reference sequence). This CDR3 spans 14 amino acids. Between the trimmed V and J ends, which lost 5 bases and 4 bases, there was a span of 12 bases. This chain's CDR3 is CASSRLDRYNEQFF. The CDR3 region has the DNA TGTGCCAGTAGTCGCCTAGACCGTTACAATGAGCAGTTCTTC.

The J gene is TRBJ2-1, the V gene TRBV5-4; tentatively, D is TRBD1 (6 bases). The V and J ends lost 1 base and 8 bases respectively, with 10 bases between them. The CDR3 runs to 13 residues. Looked up from germline, CDR1 is SGHNT and CDR2 is YYREEE (reference sequence). CDR3 residues: CASSLTGLDEQFF. CDR3 bases: TGTGCCAGCAGCTTGACAGGGCTAGATGAGCAGTTCTTC.

The rearrangement uses TRBV5-6 and TRBJ1-5; 10 nucleotides agree with TRBD1. Germline trimming cut 5 bases from V and 1 base from J; bases unmatched to any gene: 12. In germline, CDR1 is SGHDT, CDR2 YYEEEE. This CDR3 comprises 18 residues. Written as DNA, the CDR3 is TGTGCCAGCAGGCTGAGACAGGGGGCGAGGGAGAGCAATCAGCCCCAGCATTTT. This sequence encodes CASRLRQGARESNQPQHF.

The gene calls are TRBV19 and TRBJ1-2, with 8 bases lining up with TRBD1. Germline trimming cut 0 bases from V and 4 bases from J; bases unmatched to any gene: 10. This CDR3 has 17 residues. The V gene's germline CDR1 is LNHDA and CDR2 SQIVND (reference sequence). CDR3 sequence reads: CASSIDGGQGLTYGYTF. CDR3 DNA: TGTGCCAGTAGTATAGATGGAGGACAGGGCCTAACCTATGGCTACACCTTC.

This chain uses TRBV7-8 with TRBJ2-5, with D uncertain. Germline V gene sequence: CDR1 SGHVS, CDR2 FQNEAQ. The CDR3 is 16 amino acids. The V end was cut by 0 bases, the J end by 2 bases, with 13 bases between. The CDR3 DNA sequence: TGTGCCAGCAGCTTAGCGCTGGGTAGACTTCAAGAGACCCAGTACTTC. Its translation: CASSLALGRLQETQYF.

The J gene is TRBJ1-2, the V gene TRBV10-3; D ambiguous. Germline assignment: CDR1 ENHRY and CDR2 SYGVKD. The V end was cut by 8 bases, the J end by 1 base, with 14 bases between. The CDR3 runs to 14 residues. CDR3 in DNA: TGTGCCATCCCCTATGGAGAGAATAACTATGGCTACACCTTC. Protein sequence: CAIPYGENNYGYTF.

The V and J genes are TRBV5-1 and TRBJ1-2, with 8 bases aligning to TRBD1. Losses at the gene ends were 0 bases for V and 8 bases for J; bases not matched to a gene: 3. The CDR3 is 13 residues long. The V gene's germline CDR1 is SGHRS and CDR2 YFSETQ. The CDR3 bases are TGCGCCAGCAGCTTGGGGGACAGGAGGGGCTACACCTTC. Translation gives CASSLGDRRGYTF.

The chain uses TRBV13 and TRBJ2-2; 7 bases agree with TRBD1. CDR1 is PRHDT, CDR2 FYEKMQ, per germline (reference sequence). V was pared by 8 bases and J by 0 bases, with 6 bases of the junction left unmatched. This CDR3 spans 15 amino acids. This chain's CDR3 is CASVGTATNTGELFF. The DNA of the CDR3 is TGTGCCAGCGTCGGGACAGCCACGAACACCGGGGAGCTGTTTTTT.

The rearrangement uses TRBV27 and TRBJ2-5; TRBD2 matches 9 bases. From germline, CDR1 is MNHEY and CDR2 SMNVEV (reference sequence). The CDR3 runs to 15 residues. Germline trimming cut 5 bases from V and 5 bases from J; bases unmatched to any gene: 9. CDR3: CASSPTSRGGETQYF. CDR3 nucleotide sequence: TGTGCCAGCAGTCCCACTTCGCGGGGGGGCGAGACCCAGTACTTC.